A selection of T cell receptor beta chains follows, all from one sample in a study of identical twins. TCRdb re-called the 5' RACE reads with MiXCR, one entry per CDR3 protein. Among around 200,000 distinct CDR3 sequences listed, roughly a tenth were seen once. The source material was memory (CD45RO+) T cells sorted from blood. The origin of the receptors is a woman under 30 in good health. Each CDR3 is given with its conserved first and last residue. A D gene is named only where the DNA matches it firmly. Not every row has a clone size; where given, it reads once, few, many or a size class.

abundance: -; j_gene: TRBJ2-7; d_gene: -; v_gene: TRBV14; CDR3aa: CASSPFGRGEQYF; CDR3nt: TGTGCCAGCAGCCCGTTTGGTCGGGGCGAGCAGTACTTC
abundance: few; j_gene: TRBJ1-1; d_gene: TRBD1; v_gene: TRBV6-2/TRBV6-3; CDR3aa: CASSSPGTGGQETGAPSNTEAFF; CDR3nt: TGTGCCAGCAGTTCCCCAGGGACAGGGGGACAGGAGACAGGGGCGCCGAGTAATACTGAAGCTTTCTTT
abundance: many; j_gene: TRBJ1-1; d_gene: TRBD1; v_gene: TRBV12-3/TRBV12-4; CDR3aa: CASSYTGGSRAFF; CDR3nt: TGTGCCAGCAGTTACACAGGGGGCTCACGGGCTTTCTTT
abundance: -; j_gene: TRBJ2-5; d_gene: -; v_gene: TRBV27; CDR3aa: CASRNFRGGQETQYF; CDR3nt: TGTGCCAGCAGAAATTTTAGGGGCGGACAAGAGACCCAGTACTTC
abundance: few; j_gene: TRBJ1-1; d_gene: -; v_gene: TRBV5-1; CDR3aa: CASRQTMNTEAFF; CDR3nt: TGCGCCAGCAGGCAAACCATGAACACTGAAGCTTTCTTT
abundance: many; j_gene: TRBJ1-5; d_gene: TRBD1; v_gene: TRBV6-6; CDR3aa: CASRRQGNQPQHF; CDR3nt: TGTGCCAGCAGGCGACAGGGGAATCAGCCCCAGCATTTT
abundance: few; j_gene: TRBJ2-2; d_gene: -; v_gene: TRBV5-6; CDR3aa: CASSLYSNTGELFF; CDR3nt: TGTGCCAGCAGCTTGTACAGTAACACCGGGGAGCTGTTTTTT
abundance: few; j_gene: TRBJ1-4; d_gene: -; v_gene: TRBV6-1; CDR3aa: CASRSGRRDEKLFF; CDR3nt: TGTGCCAGCAGGAGCGGGCGCAGAGATGAAAAACTGTTTTTT
abundance: few; j_gene: TRBJ2-2; d_gene: -; v_gene: TRBV5-6; CDR3aa: CASSLAGTGELFF; CDR3nt: TGTGCCAGCAGCTTGGCCGGGACCGGGGAGCTGTTTTTT
abundance: -; j_gene: TRBJ2-7; d_gene: TRBD1; v_gene: TRBV29-1; CDR3aa: CSVVHGGTGGREQYF; CDR3nt: TGCAGCGTTGTTCACGGGGGGACAGGGGGGCGCGAGCAGTACTTC
abundance: many; j_gene: TRBJ1-1; d_gene: -; v_gene: TRBV12-3/TRBV12-4; CDR3aa: CASSFSDLTEAFF; CDR3nt: TGTGCCAGCAGTTTTTCGGACTTAACTGAAGCTTTCTTT
abundance: many; j_gene: TRBJ1-4; d_gene: -; v_gene: TRBV5-6; CDR3aa: CASSQVRDEKLFF; CDR3nt: TGTGCCAGCAGCCAAGTGAGGGATGAAAAACTGTTTTTT
abundance: few; j_gene: TRBJ2-3; d_gene: TRBD2; v_gene: TRBV20-1; CDR3aa: CSAPGASGFTDTQYF; CDR3nt: TGCAGTGCCCCCGGAGCTAGCGGGTTCACAGATACGCAGTATTTT